What follows are 20 T cell receptor beta chains derived from one specimen sequenced in a study of cytotoxic CD8 clonotypes in ibrutinib-treated CLL. TCRdb keeps only in-frame clones here, not all; method: immunoSEQ multiplex PCR. The repertoire holds approximately 57,000 clones, with roughly 50% as singletons. Here the sequenced sample was PBMCs, taken after 24 months of ibrutinib treatment. The origin of the receptors is a human donor with chronic lymphocytic leukemia.

This clone was observed a handful of times. The rearrangement uses TRBV10-2 and TRBJ2-3; maybe TRBD2 (6 bases). Trimming cost V 7 bases and J 6 bases, with 14 bases left between them. From germline, CDR1 is WSHSY and CDR2 SAAADI. The CDR3 has 13 amino acids. Written as DNA, the CDR3 is TGCGCCAGCAAGGTAGCGGTTTCGGATACGCAGTATTTT. Residues: CASKVAVSDTQYF.

With regard to this clone: This CDR3 fails to terminate in the conserved phenylalanine or tryptophan, so it likely reflects a read error. No DNA is shown, since the ends of the CDR3 on it are uncertain; the CDR3 is the one TCRdb lists. This rearrangement joins TRBV15 to TRBJ1-2. CDR1 LNHNV and CDR2 YYDKDF come from the germline V gene (reference sequence). The CDR3 contains 12 residues when both ends are counted. The CDR3 loop is CATSRDGGLAEH.

The gene calls are TRBV6-6 and TRBJ1-1, with no clear D. V dropped 7 bases and J dropped 2 bases, with 11 bases sitting between them. Germline V gene lookup returns CDR1 MNHNY and CDR2 SVGAGI (reference sequence). The CDR3 consists of 13 residues. As DNA, the CDR3 is TGTGCCAGCAAGGCACGGGGTAACACTGAAGCTTTCTTT. It is translated as CASKARGNTEAFF.

This clone was counted once. J is TRBJ2-1 and V is TRBV5-4, with TRBD1 matching 9 bases. CDR1 and CDR2 (germline): SGHNT, YYREEE (reference sequence). V shed 1 base, J shed 10 bases, and the junction held 12 bases outside the gene matches. This CDR3 comprises 16 residues. Here the CDR3 reads CASSLKNRGRRDEQFF. Written as DNA, the CDR3 is TGTGCCAGCAGCTTGAAGAACAGGGGGCGTAGAGACGAGCAGTTCTTC. The full variable domain, completed using reference TRBV5-4 and TRBJ2-1, is ETGVTQSPTHLIKTRGQQVTLRCSSQSGHNTVSWYQQALGQGPQFIFQYYREEENGRGNFPPRFSGLQFPNYSSELNVNALELDDSALYLCASSLKNRGRRDEQFFGPGTRLTVL.

V and J are TRBV5-6 and TRBJ1-5, with TRBD1 matching over 8 bases. With 4 bases clipped from V and 3 bases from J, the junction kept 12 bases outside the gene matches. The germline CDR1 and CDR2 sequences are SGHDT and YYEEEE. The CDR3 loop spans 17 amino acids. The DNA of the CDR3 is TGTGCCAGCAGCCGCAAGCCCAGACAGGGGTTCAATCAGCCCCAGCATTTT. It encodes CASSRKPRQGFNQPQHF.

The chain employs TRBV27 and TRBJ2-7; D remains unclear. Germline loops: CDR1 MNHEY, CDR2 SMNVEV (reference sequence). V was pared by 4 bases and J by 5 bases, with 12 bases between. The CDR3 totals 13 residues. This CDR3 is CASSWERFDEQYF. The CDR3 region has the DNA TGTGCCAGCAGTTGGGAACGATTCGACGAGCAGTACTTC.

In DNA, the CDR3 is TGTGCCAGCAGTGAAGTTGATGGAAGTCAGCCCCAGCATTTT. Translating it yields CASSEVDGSQPQHF. The V and J genes are TRBV6-5 and TRBJ1-5, with D uncertain. This CDR3 is 14 amino acids long. V was pared by 5 bases and J by 6 bases, with 14 bases between. Germline CDR1 reads MNHEY; CDR2 reads SVGAGI.

Details on this clone: A read error may produce the germline difference seen at one junction end. Other DNA sequences in the sample encode the same CDR3. This rearrangement joins TRBV6-1 to TRBJ1-2; D is perhaps TRBD1 (6 bases). Per germline, CDR1 MNHNS and CDR2 SASEGT. This CDR3 contains 13 residues. The CDR3 nucleotides are TGTGCCAGCAGACCGGACAGCTTTTATGGCTACACTTTC. Protein product: CASRPDSFYGYTF.

The chain is built from TRBV5-1 and TRBJ1-1; TRBD1 might be the D (6 bases). The CDR3 totals 16 residues. CDR1 and CDR2 from the germline V gene are SGHRS and YFSETQ. Trimming took off 4 bases at V and 5 bases at J, with 21 bases between the two ends. DNA for the CDR3: TGCGCCAGCAGCCCGTTTGGGGACATGAGTTTAACTGAAGCTTTCTTT. Residues: CASSPFGDMSLTEAFF.

The rearrangement joins TRBV23-1 to TRBJ1-6; D might be TRBD1 (5 bases). TRBV23-1 is assigned to the ORF class and has an uncertain function. The CDR3 loop spans 14 amino acids. V was pared by 11 bases and J by 7 bases, with 18 bases between. The CDR3 DNA sequence: TGCGCCCGTCCCCTTATGGGGGTAAATTCACCCCTCCACTTT. Translated, it gives CARPLMGVNSPLHF.

The genes are TRBV27 and TRBJ2-7; D remains ambiguous. Germline values: CDR1 MNHEY, CDR2 SMNVEV (reference sequence). The CDR3 is made up of 14 amino acids. The germline V and J ends were trimmed by 4 bases and 2 bases, with 12 bases remaining between them. This CDR3 reads CASSSVTLPYEQYF. For the CDR3, the DNA is TGTGCCAGCAGTTCGGTCACGTTGCCCTACGAGCAGTACTTC.

The chain joins TRBV13 to TRBJ1-1; D ambiguous. Germline loops: CDR1 PRHDT, CDR2 FYEKMQ (reference sequence). V dropped 5 bases and J dropped 0 bases, with 7 bases sitting between them. This CDR3 is built from 13 residues. This chain's CDR3 is CASSLRLNTEAFF. The CDR3 DNA reads TGTGCCAGCAGCCTCAGACTGAACACTGAAGCTTTCTTT.

V usage is TRBV19 and J usage is TRBJ1-4; 7 nucleotides align to TRBD1. The CDR3 totals 15 residues. Unmatched junction bases numbered 5, after V lost 3 bases and J lost 4 bases. The germline V gene encodes CDR1 LNHDA and CDR2 SQIVND (reference sequence). The CDR3 sequence: CASSIAGTVNEKLFF. The CDR3 DNA follows: TGTGCCAGTAGTATCGCCGGGACAGTTAATGAAAAACTGTTTTTT.

The chain links TRBV9 to TRBJ2-7, with TRBD1 matching 9 bases. This CDR3 is 14 amino acids long. Germline V gives CDR1 SGDLS, CDR2 YYNGEE. The J segment lost 6 bases and the V segment lost 3 bases, leaving 7 bases of the junction unmatched. The chain's CDR3 is CASSAGGQGAEQYV. CDR3 sequence (DNA): TGTGCCAGCAGCGCGGGGGGACAGGGAGCCGAGCAGTACGTC.

This clone was counted between two and nine times. This chain connects TRBV14 to TRBJ2-7, with a possible D match to TRBD1 (5 bases). Trimming pared 6 bases from V and 1 base from J, leaving 7 bases between. Germline-derived CDR1 and CDR2 are SGHDN and FVKESK. CDR3 length: 12 residues. The CDR3 protein is CASRQASYEQYV. CDR3 bases: TGTGCCAGCAGACAGGCTTCCTACGAGCAGTACGTC.

A few counts support this clone. The chain uses TRBV7-2 and TRBJ2-7; TRBD1 or TRBD2 may be the D gene (5 bases each). Trimming stripped 1 base from V and 12 bases from J, with 19 bases between. The CDR3 has 14 amino acids. CDR1 and CDR2 from the germline V gene are SGHTA and FQGNSA. CDR3 nucleotides: TGTGCCAGCAGCTTAGTGCTGGGGGAAGTAAGTCTGTACTTC. The encoded protein is CASSLVLGEVSLYF. Complete variable domain (other parts from reference TRBV7-2 and TRBJ2-7): GAGVSQSPSNKVTEKGKDVELRCDPISGHTALYWYRQSLGQGLEFLIYFQGNSAPDKSGLPSDRFSAERTGGSVSTLTIQRTQQEDSAVYLCASSLVLGEVSLYFGPGTRLTVT.

This rearrangement joins TRBV6-1 to TRBJ1-5; maybe TRBD1 (5 bases). Trimming left V 8 bases short and J 1 base short, with 12 bases between. Per germline, CDR1 MNHNS and CDR2 SASEGT. This CDR3 spans 14 amino acids. CDR3: CASLSRGSNQPQHF. DNA of the CDR3: TGTGCCAGCCTCTCGCGGGGCAGCAATCAGCCCCAGCATTTT.

This chain joins TRBV5-4 and TRBJ2-7, with D hard to call. Per the germline V gene, CDR1 is SGHNT and CDR2 is YYREEE (reference sequence). V was trimmed by 7 bases and J by 1 base, leaving 15 bases between them. The CDR3 consists of 14 residues. The CDR3 nucleotides are TGTGCCAGCGCGCCCGCAGTTGAGTCCTACGAGCAGTACTTC. This codes for CASAPAVESYEQYF.

This sequence joins TRBV15 and TRBJ2-1; TRBD1 or TRBD2 may be the D gene (5 bases each). Between the trimmed V and J ends, which lost 1 base and 3 bases, there was a span of 10 bases. The germline gives CDR1 LNHNV, CDR2 YYDKDF (reference sequence). CDR3 length: 15 amino acids. The CDR3: CATSRGDGYYNEQFF. The CDR3 DNA sequence: TGTGCCACCAGCAGAGGGGACGGATACTACAATGAGCAGTTCTTC. The full variable domain, in which reference TRBV15 and TRBJ2-1 provide the parts outside the CDR3, is DAMVIQNPRYQVTQFGKPVTLSCSQTLNHNVMYWYQQKSSQAPKLLFHYYDKDFNNEADTPDNFQSRRPNTSFCFLDIRSPGLGDTAMYLCATSRGDGYYNEQFFGPGTRLTVL.

This clone was counted a few times. The genes are TRBV6-1 and TRBJ1-2; a possible D gene is TRBD1 (5 bases). This CDR3 has 13 amino acids. CDR1 and CDR2 from the germline V gene are MNHNS and SASEGT. V dropped 5 bases and J dropped 1 base, with 8 bases sitting between them. CDR3 loop: CASSPDSNYGYTF. In DNA form, the CDR3 reads TGTGCCAGCAGTCCTGACAGTAACTATGGCTACACCTTC.